This T cell receptor beta chain comes out of a study of T cell responses to AZD1222 COVID-19 vaccine. On this clone: Its antigen remains unidentified.

TCRdb keeps only in-frame clones here, not all; method: immunoSEQ multiplex PCR. The sample carries 150,000 to 200,000 clones, roughly 90% recorded once. Study observations and caveats: Donors were largely white British and mainly female; clonal diversity was possibly underestimated. Baseline serostatus was positive in only a handful of AZD1222 recipients.

The germline V and J ends were trimmed by 7 bases and 9 bases, with 12 bases remaining between them. The CDR3 runs 11 residues. The germline V gene has CDR1 SNHLY and CDR2 FYNNEI. The sample in question was peripheral blood, obtained 28 days after the second AZD1222 dose. This TCR came from an adult who received the AZD1222 COVID-19 vaccine. The chain uses TRBV2 and TRBJ1-2; tentatively, D is TRBD1 (5 bases). CDR3 nucleotide sequence: TGTGCCAGCAAGGGGTCAGTGAGCTACACCTTC. Residues: CASKGSVSYTF. Drawing the rest from reference TRBV2 and TRBJ1-2, the complete variable domain is EPEVTQTPSHQVTQMGQEVILRCVPISNHLYFYWYRQILGQKVEFLVSFYNNEISEKSEIFDDQFSVERPDGSNFTLKIRSTKLEDSAMYFCASKGSVSYTFGSGTRLTVV.